The 22 T cell receptor beta chains in this list originate from one sample, sequenced in a study of human T cells and chemical hapten exposure. TCRdb fed the 5' RACE reads into MiXCR, producing one record per CDR3 protein. The sample has about 140,000 distinct CDR3 sequences, 4.1% seen once. RNA extraction used unfractionated whole blood as the source of total RNA. The receptor source for this set is a female donor in good health.

This clonotype was detected many times. The chain links TRBV10-3 to TRBJ1-1, with D maybe TRBD1 (5 bases). The CDR3 has 13 amino acids. Trimming cost V 0 bases and J 11 bases, with 13 bases left between them. The germline CDR1 and CDR2 sequences are ENHRY and SYGVKD. The CDR3 bases are TGTGCCATCAGTGAGTCAAAGGGACTAACGGCTTTCTTT. Translation: CAISESKGLTAFF.

At least ten counts were recorded for this clonotype. The J gene is TRBJ2-7, the V gene TRBV18; TRBD1 aligns across 7 bases. V lost 8 bases and J lost 4; bases outside the gene matches: 8. Germline loops: CDR1 KGHSH, CDR2 LQKENI. CDR3 length: 13 amino acids. CDR3 in DNA: TGTGCCAGCGCCGGGGACAGTGGATACGAGCAGTACTTC. Protein sequence: CASAGDSGYEQYF.

This clonotype was recorded many times. The chain recombines TRBV7-2 with TRBJ1-6, with D unclear. This CDR3 is built from 15 residues. V lost 0 bases and J lost 6, with 9 bases in between. Per the germline V gene, CDR1 is SGHTA and CDR2 is FQGNSA. CDR3 DNA sequence: TGTGCCAGCAGCTTAGCTCACAGCGGTAATTCACCCCTCCACTTT. This translates into CASSLAHSGNSPLHF.

This clonotype was observed at least ten times. The rearrangement links TRBV20-1 to TRBJ2-7, with a weak D call TRBD1 (5 bases). In germline, CDR1 is DFQATT, CDR2 SNEGSKA (reference sequence). The V gene lost 5 bases and the J gene lost 2 bases, with 10 bases spanning the gap. The length of the CDR3 is 12 residues. This chain's CDR3 is CSALMTAYEQYF. CDR3 sequence (DNA): TGCAGTGCTCTCATGACAGCCTACGAGCAGTACTTC.

This clonotype was observed at least ten times. The V call is TRBV7-2, the J call TRBJ2-7; 7 positions agree with TRBD1. Per the germline V gene, CDR1 is SGHTA and CDR2 is FQGNSA. The V segment lost 2 bases and the J segment 0 bases; nucleotides outside the gene matches: 7. The CDR3 is 16 amino acids. The CDR3 sequence: CASSLRQGYSSYEQYF. The CDR3 nucleotides are TGTGCCAGCAGCTTACGACAGGGATACAGCTCCTACGAGCAGTACTTC.

In this sample, this clonotype turned up many times. This chain links TRBV19 with TRBJ2-3; D is perhaps TRBD2 (6 bases). The CDR3 consists of 16 residues. Trimming cost V 3 bases and J 2 bases, with 15 bases left between them. Per germline, CDR1 LNHDA and CDR2 SQIVND (reference sequence). The CDR3 region is CASSIVSRGDTDTQYF. The DNA for the CDR3 is TGTGCCAGTAGTATTGTATCGCGGGGAGACACAGATACGCAGTATTTT.

This clonotype has at least ten counts. The genes are TRBV4-2 and TRBJ2-7, with D tentatively TRBD1 or TRBD2 (5 bases each). Trimming pared 1 base from V and 6 bases from J, leaving 13 bases between. Germline-derived CDR1 and CDR2 are LGHNA and YNFKEQ. The CDR3 is 14 residues long. The CDR3 is CASSQVGRGGEQYF. The CDR3 nucleotides read TGTGCCAGCAGCCAAGTCGGTCGGGGCGGCGAGCAGTACTTC.

The chain joins TRBV10-3 to TRBJ2-5, with TRBD2 matching over 12 bases. Germline-derived CDR1 and CDR2 are ENHRY and SYGVKD. This CDR3 has 19 residues. V was pared by 0 bases and J by 2 bases, with 10 bases of the junction left unmatched. This chain's CDR3 is CAISESRTSGDKLQETQYF. The CDR3 DNA reads as TGTGCCATCAGTGAGTCGAGGACTAGCGGGGATAAATTGCAAGAGACCCAGTACTTC.

This clonotype was recorded many times. The CDR3 spells CASSYRGSGANVLTF. The CDR3 DNA is TGTGCCAGCAGTTACCGGGGGAGTGGGGCCAACGTCCTGACTTTC. The V call is TRBV6-2 or TRBV6-3, the J call TRBJ2-6; D is perhaps TRBD2 (6 bases). This CDR3 has 15 amino acids. Deletions cut 2 bases from V and 3 bases from J, with 8 bases between. CDR1 is MNHEY, CDR2 SVGEGT, per germline.

As regards this clonotype: The CDR3 ends on some other residue instead of the conserved phenylalanine or tryptophan, so this is likely a read error. The DNA is omitted, as the CDR3 cannot be located on it reliably, and the CDR3 follows TCRdb's listing. This chain links TRBV3-1 with TRBJ2-3; TRBD2, the table's D call, was not compared with the DNA. The V gene's germline CDR1 is LGHDT and CDR2 YNNKEL (reference sequence). The CDR3 spans 13 residues, counting both ends. CDR3: CASSQEGLVTQEG.

This clonotype appeared many times. The chain is built from TRBV7-2 and TRBJ2-7, with 8 bases aligning to TRBD2. The CDR3 has 18 amino acids. Germline lookup yields CDR1 SGHTA and CDR2 FQGNSA. The ends lost 1 base at V and 2 bases at J; junction bases unmatched: 13. The CDR3 region is CASSLDLGPGGPAYEQYF. The CDR3 nucleotides are TGTGCCAGCAGCTTAGATTTGGGGCCGGGGGGGCCCGCCTACGAGCAGTACTTC.

This clonotype was counted ten times or more. This chain uses TRBV7-8 with TRBJ1-6; perhaps TRBD1 as D (5 bases). This CDR3 spans 16 amino acids. V lost 5 bases and J lost 2, with 13 bases in between. CDR1 SGHVS and CDR2 FQNEAQ come from the germline V gene. CDR3 sequence: CASSPGMQTYNSPLHF. CDR3 coding DNA: TGTGCCAGCAGCCCAGGGATGCAGACCTATAATTCACCCCTCCACTTT. Full variable domain (missing parts from reference TRBV7-8 and TRBJ1-6): GAGVSQSPRYKVAKRGQDVALRCDPISGHVSLFWYQQALGQGPEFLTYFQNEAQLDKSGLPSDRFFAERPEGSVSTLKIQRTQQEDSAVYLCASSPGMQTYNSPLHFGNGTRLTVT.

This clonotype occurred many times. The chain couples TRBV12-3 or TRBV12-4 to TRBJ1-3; 7 nucleotides line up with TRBD1. After removal of 5 bases from V and 2 bases from J, the junction contained 0 bases not matched to a gene. The CDR3 runs to 13 residues. The CDR3 region is CASSGTAGNTIYF. CDR3 in DNA: TGTGCCAGCAGTGGGACAGCTGGAAACACCATATATTTT.

Many counts were recorded for this clonotype. The chain has TRBV30 and TRBJ1-5; D perhaps matches TRBD1 (5 bases). Germline-derived CDR1 and CDR2 are GTSNPN and SVGIG (reference sequence). V lost 0 bases and J lost 6, with 9 bases in between. CDR3 length: 13 amino acids. The CDR3, as DNA: TGTGCCTGGAGTGTAGGGGCTGTTCAGCCCCAGCATTTT. This sequence encodes CAWSVGAVQPQHF.

This clonotype was counted at least ten times. The chain recombines TRBV5-1 with TRBJ1-2, with D possibly TRBD1 on 6 matching bases. The CDR3 sequence is 15 residues long. The ends were cut back, 4 bases at V and 0 bases at J, with 13 bases in the middle. The germline V gene encodes CDR1 SGHRS and CDR2 YFSETQ. The CDR3 DNA follows: TGCGCCAGCAGCGGTGGGACATCTGCTAACTATGGCTACACCTTC. It yields the protein CASSGGTSANYGYTF.

V is TRBV4-3 and J is TRBJ1-4; TRBD1 matches at 8 bases. The ends lost 3 bases at V and 3 bases at J; junction bases unmatched: 3. The CDR3 runs 15 residues. Germline V gene sequence: CDR1 LGHNA, CDR2 YSLEER. The CDR3 reads CASSQLQGANEKLFF. The CDR3 coding sequence is TGCGCCAGCAGCCAGCTACAGGGGGCTAATGAAAAACTGTTTTTT.

This clonotype showed up many times. The V gene is TRBV6-6, the J gene TRBJ1-5; 10 bases are shared with TRBD1. V gave up 6 bases and J gave up 8 bases; unmatched junction bases: 10. The length of the CDR3 is 15 residues. Per germline, CDR1 MNHNY and CDR2 SVGAGI (reference sequence). The CDR3 bases are TGTGCCAGCAGACGAGACAGGGGGCTGTTGGAGCCCCAGCATTTT. Its protein is CASRRDRGLLEPQHF.

As concerns this clonotype: One end of the junction is discordant with germline, which a read error may explain. V gene TRBV7-7 combines with J gene TRBJ1-4; D remains unclear. Per germline, CDR1 SSHAT and CDR2 FNYEAQ (reference sequence). CDR3 length: 14 residues. CDR3 nucleotide sequence: TGTGCTAGCAGCCTCTATGGGCCCGGTGAAAAACTGTTTTTT. Protein product: CASSLYGPGEKLFF.

Ten or more counts support this clonotype. The rearrangement links TRBV5-1 to TRBJ1-5; TRBD1 matches 8 bases. The CDR3 has 15 amino acids. Trimming removed 4 bases from V and 6 bases from J; junction bases left unmatched: 9. Germline V gene data show CDR1 as SGHRS and CDR2 as YFSETQ. CDR3 loop: CASSPGQGWGQPQHF. CDR3 DNA sequence: TGCGCCAGCAGCCCCGGACAGGGTTGGGGTCAGCCCCAGCATTTT. The full variable domain, rest sourced from reference TRBV5-1 and TRBJ1-5, is KAGVTQTPRYLIKTRGQQVTLSCSPISGHRSVSWYQQTPGQGLQFLFEYFSETQRNKGNFPGRFSGRQFSNSRSEMNVSTLELGDSALYLCASSPGQGWGQPQHFGDGTRLSIL.

The chain links TRBV12-3 or TRBV12-4 to TRBJ1-5; D is undetermined. The CDR3 sequence is 14 residues long. The germline V and J ends were trimmed by 9 bases and 6 bases, with 18 bases remaining between them. CDR3 amino acids: CARASKGCGQPQHF. CDR3 nucleotide sequence: TGTGCCAGGGCAAGTAAAGGGTGCGGTCAGCCCCAGCATTTT.

This clonotype was detected ten times or more. The chain is built from TRBV6-1 and TRBJ2-4; 10 bases map to TRBD1. The CDR3 is made up of 17 amino acids. The germline V gene has CDR1 MNHNS and CDR2 SASEGT. The ends lost 3 bases at V and 0 bases at J; junction bases unmatched: 5. The CDR3 protein is CASSETGGSGAKNIQYF. DNA for the CDR3: TGTGCCAGCAGTGAGACAGGGGGCTCGGGAGCCAAAAACATTCAGTACTTC.

This clonotype was recorded many times. The chain recombines TRBV5-1 with TRBJ1-2, with D uncertain. V was trimmed by 0 bases and J by 4 bases, leaving 10 bases between them. Germline values: CDR1 SGHRS, CDR2 YFSETQ. The CDR3 spans 14 residues. In nucleotides, the CDR3 is TGCGCCAGCAGCTTGGACGCCGTGGGCTATGGCTACACCTTC. Protein sequence: CASSLDAVGYGYTF.